This section outlines one TCR beta chain sequence together with its context. Produced via immunoSEQ multiplex PCR; TCRdb's table is partial and in-frame only. The sample holds about 210,000 clones, 83% seen once. The data stem from a study of blood T cell repertoires in COVID-19. V dropped 5 bases and J dropped 2; count of bases not matched to a gene: 4. Germline V gene data show CDR1 as SGHAT and CDR2 as FQDESV (reference sequence). The CDR3 has 15 amino acids. The chain has TRBV11-1 and TRBJ2-3, with 10 positions matching TRBD2. This TCR came from a woman aged 40 to 50 with active or convalescent COVID-19. Specimen: peripheral blood. CDR3 amino acids: CASSPSGGLTDTQYF. The CDR3 DNA follows: TGTGCCAGCAGCCCTAGCGGGGGCCTCACAGATACGCAGTATTTT.